This passage covers 7 T cell receptor beta chains from one sample sequenced in a study of cytomegalovirus exposure and HLA in healthy donors. Amplification used 60 Vbeta primers and 13 Jbeta primers. Sequencing was performed with immunoSEQ multiplex PCR; in TCRdb, only in-frame clones are kept and a portion is missing. This sample has 130,000 or so clones, with around 67% found just once. The sequenced material came from PBMCs. The receptors originated from a woman in her 40s in good health and CMV-seropositive.

The rearrangement uses TRBV5-1 and TRBJ2-5; 9 bases agree with TRBD2. V dropped 0 bases and J dropped 6; count of bases not matched to a gene: 6. Germline loops: CDR1 SGHRS, CDR2 YFSETQ. The CDR3 has 15 residues. The CDR3 region has the DNA TGCGCCAGCAGCTTGGTGGCTAGCGGGGAGAAGACCCAGTACTTC. It yields the protein CASSLVASGEKTQYF.

The V call is TRBV19, the J call TRBJ2-3, with TRBD1 identical over 8 bases. The CDR3 consists of 16 residues. V was clipped by 7 bases and J by 2 bases; unmatched bases: 11. From germline, CDR1 is LNHDA and CDR2 SQIVND (reference sequence). The DNA for the CDR3 is TGTGCCAGTAACTCCAGGGGGCTAGAGGACACAGATACGCAGTATTTT. This translates into CASNSRGLEDTDTQYF. Full variable domain (remainder filled in from reference TRBV19 and TRBJ2-3): DGGITQSPKYLFRKEGQNVTLSCEQNLNHDAMYWYRQDPGQGLRLIYYSQIVNDFQKGDIAEGYSVSREKKESFPLTVTSAQKNPTAFYLCASNSRGLEDTDTQYFGPGTRLTVL.

V is TRBV28 and J is TRBJ1-1; TRBD1 aligns across 7 bases. This CDR3 spans 14 amino acids. V lost 2 bases to trimming and J lost 4 bases; unmatched junction nucleotides: 4. The germline V gene encodes CDR1 MDHEN and CDR2 SYDVKM. As DNA, the CDR3 is TGTGCCAGCAGTTTAAGTCCAGGGGGCACTGAAGCTTTCTTT. Translation gives CASSLSPGGTEAFF.

The CDR3 here is CASSLNGANTGELFF. CDR3 coding DNA: TGCGCCAGCAGCTTGAACGGGGCGAACACCGGGGAGCTGTTTTTT. The genes are TRBV5-1 and TRBJ2-2; TRBD2 is a possible D gene (5 bases). The CDR3 length is 15 residues. CDR1 SGHRS and CDR2 YFSETQ come from the germline V gene. V dropped 1 base and J dropped 0 bases, with 7 bases sitting between them.

This clone has a single count. The V call is TRBV28, the J call TRBJ1-1; perhaps TRBD1 as D (6 bases). Trimming removed 4 bases at V and 3 bases at J, with 9 bases between. This CDR3 region has 13 residues. The germline V gene encodes CDR1 MDHEN and CDR2 SYDVKM. CDR3 amino acids: CASSSQGYTEAFF. DNA for the CDR3: TGTGCCAGCAGTTCACAGGGTTACACTGAAGCTTTCTTT.

The chain joins TRBV7-2 to TRBJ2-2; TRBD1 matches 8 bases. Germline V CDR1 and CDR2: SGHTA, FQGNSA. CDR3 length: 14 residues. V dropped 5 bases and J dropped 7; count of bases not matched to a gene: 6. For the CDR3, the DNA is TGTGCCAGCAGCCCTAATACAGGGGGCGGGGAGCTGTTTTTT. This translates into CASSPNTGGGELFF.

This clone came up once. The rearrangement joins TRBV7-3 to TRBJ2-2; 8 nucleotides match TRBD1. The CDR3 is 15 residues long. Germline CDR1 reads SGHTA; CDR2 reads FQGTGA. After removal of 2 bases from V and 4 bases from J, the junction contained 3 bases not matched to a gene. The CDR3 DNA is TGTGCCAGCAGCTTACAGGGGGCGTCCACCGGGGAGCTGTTTTTT. It is translated as CASSLQGASTGELFF. Full variable domain (rest looked up from reference TRBV7-3 and TRBJ2-2): GAGVSQTPSNKVTEKGKYVELRCDPISGHTALYWYRQSLGQGPEFLIYFQGTGAADDSGLPNDRFFAVRPEGSVSTLKIQRTERGDSAVYLCASSLQGASTGELFFGEGSRLTVL.